Below are 5 T cell receptor beta chains sequenced from a single sample in a study of T cell responses to AZD1222 COVID-19 vaccine. Sequencing was performed with immunoSEQ multiplex PCR; in TCRdb, only in-frame clones are kept and a portion is missing. The sample comprises 120,000 or so clones, roughly 90% of which are singletons, and around 1.7% rests with the top ten. Sequencing was performed on peripheral blood, taken on day 0 of AZD1222 vaccination. The source is an adult in good health.

The chain links TRBV7-6 to TRBJ1-2, with D unresolved. Trimming left V 0 bases short and J 7 bases short, with 18 bases between. This CDR3 spans 16 amino acids. In germline, CDR1 is SGHVS, CDR2 FNYEAQ. CDR3 bases: TGTGCCAGCAGCTTAGCGCGGGTGGGAGGGTTCGCTGGCTACACCTTC. Its protein product is CASSLARVGGFAGYTF.

Here the CDR3 reads CASSFLGTGGDGTEAFF. The CDR3, as DNA: TGTGCCAGCAGCTTTTTAGGGACAGGGGGCGATGGCACTGAAGCTTTCTTT. The rearrangement uses TRBV5-6 and TRBJ1-1; TRBD1 matches at 12 bases. The CDR3 spans 17 residues. Germline V gene lookup returns CDR1 SGHDT and CDR2 YYEEEE. With 2 bases clipped from V and 4 bases from J, the junction kept 9 bases outside the gene matches.

The rearrangement joins TRBV19 to TRBJ2-2, with D possibly TRBD1 on 5 matching bases. The germline V gene has CDR1 LNHDA and CDR2 SQIVND (reference sequence). This CDR3 is 15 amino acids long. V lost 4 bases to trimming and J lost 2 bases, with 11 bases between them. Written as DNA, the CDR3 is TGTGCCAGTAGTACAGGGCACATCAACACCGGGGAGCTGTTTTTT. Translating it yields CASSTGHINTGELFF.

The chain couples TRBV27 to TRBJ1-5; D is perhaps TRBD1 (6 bases). There are 14 residues in the CDR3. The V end was cut by 2 bases, the J end by 4 bases, with 9 bases between. Germline CDR1 reads MNHEY; CDR2 reads SMNVEV (reference sequence). The CDR3 bases are TGTGCCAGCAGTTTAAGGACAGCAAATCAGCCCCAGCATTTT. Protein sequence: CASSLRTANQPQHF.

This clone was counted at least ten times. The V and J genes are TRBV19 and TRBJ2-7; 10 bases are a match to TRBD1. V trimming: 7 bases; J trimming: 3 bases; junction bases outside the gene matches: 6. Germline V lookup: CDR1 LNHDA, CDR2 SQIVND (reference sequence). The CDR3 runs to 14 residues. As DNA, the CDR3 is TGTGCCAGTACCCCGACAGGGGGCATCTACGAGCAGTACTTC. Amino acids: CASTPTGGIYEQYF.